The entry below describes one T cell receptor beta chain. CDR3 length equals 16 residues. V lost 0 bases and J lost 5; bases outside the gene matches: 8. Per the germline V gene, CDR1 is MGHRA and CDR2 is YSYEKL. The PCR employed 60 Vbeta primers together with 13 Jbeta primers. Generated by immunoSEQ multiplex PCR, the TCRdb table keeps only in-frame clones and is missing some. The top ten clones hold 1.5% to 2% of a sample with some 160,000 clones, 70% to 85% of them seen once. The record originates from a study of cytomegalovirus exposure and HLA in healthy donors. The chain links TRBV4-1 to TRBJ2-5; TRBD1 aligns across 8 bases. This TCR was recovered from a woman aged 30 to 39 in good health and CMV-seronegative. The sample was PBMCs. CDR3 nucleotide sequence: TGCGCCAGCAGCCAAGAATGGGCAGGGGGCGAGGAGACCCAGTACTTC. Its protein is CASSQEWAGGEETQYF.